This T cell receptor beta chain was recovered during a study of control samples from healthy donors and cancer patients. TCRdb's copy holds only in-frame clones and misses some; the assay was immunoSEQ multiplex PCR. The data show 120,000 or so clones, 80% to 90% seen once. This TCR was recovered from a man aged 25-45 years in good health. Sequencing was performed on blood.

CDR3 residues: CATEDRAAYGYTF. CDR3 in DNA: TGTGCCACCGAAGACAGGGCAGCCTATGGCTACACCTTC. The chain recombines TRBV19 with TRBJ1-2, with 7 bases lining up with TRBD1. Germline V gene sequence: CDR1 LNHDA, CDR2 SQIVND (reference sequence). The CDR3 totals 13 residues. Losses at the gene ends were 10 bases for V and 4 bases for J; bases not matched to a gene: 9.